This T cell receptor (beta chain) is from a study of T cell responses to AZD1222 COVID-19 vaccine. TCRdb keeps only in-frame clones here, not all; method: immunoSEQ multiplex PCR. Of some 160,000 clones detected, under 95% appear once; the ten largest clones hold less than 5.5%. Material: peripheral blood, obtained on day 0 of AZD1222 vaccination. The TCR was taken from an adult in good health.

CDR3 in DNA: TGTGCCAGCAGTCCTCGTCCGGGGTCCCATGGCTACACCTTC. Its protein product is CASSPRPGSHGYTF. The chain couples TRBV6-1 to TRBJ1-2; no definite D call. V was pared by 5 bases and J by 6 bases, with 16 bases between. CDR3 size: 14 residues. Germline V gene lookup returns CDR1 MNHNS and CDR2 SASEGT.